This TCR beta chain stems from a study of cytomegalovirus exposure and HLA in healthy donors. Overall study findings and caveats: It was in a later analysis that TCR association rates were seen to vary by HLA locus, highest for DRB1 and lowest for HLA-C. Cytomegalovirus-associated TCR beta chains were listed, numbering 150 to 200. Later on, a genetic analysis was performed. It linked a missense variant in DCLRE1C with V- and J-gene trimming of TCR beta.

PCR employed 60 Vbeta and 13 Jbeta primers. The repertoire was sequenced with immunoSEQ multiplex PCR; TCRdb's copy has only in-frame clones and lacks some. The data show about 110,000 clones, roughly 80% seen once. As to this clone: Its target is unknown.

CDR1 is LNHDA and CDR2 is SQIVND in the germline V gene (reference sequence). The CDR3 has 16 residues. V lost 5 bases, J lost 1 base, and 12 bases lay in between. The source is a young man in good health and CMV-seropositive. The chain links TRBV19 to TRBJ2-6; possible D gene TRBD2, 5 bases. The specimen was PBMCs. The CDR3 reads CASSGGRLSGANVLTF. CDR3 nucleotide sequence: TGTGCCAGTAGTGGAGGACGGTTATCTGGGGCCAACGTCCTGACTTTC.